The 5 T cell receptor beta chains in this list originate from one sample, sequenced in a study of blood T cell repertoires in COVID-19. Generated by immunoSEQ multiplex PCR, the TCRdb table keeps only in-frame clones and is missing some. The sample includes about 210,000 clones, approximately 84% of them seen just once. Source material: peripheral blood. The receptors originated from a woman aged 50 to 60 with active or convalescent COVID-19.

The chain employs TRBV7-3 and TRBJ2-3, with D maybe TRBD2 (5 bases). Germline V lookup: CDR1 SGHTA, CDR2 FQGTGA. Trimming pared 1 base from V and 6 bases from J, leaving 14 bases between. The CDR3 consists of 15 residues. This chain's CDR3 is CASSLRARRPDTQYF. The CDR3 bases are TGTGCCAGCAGCTTAAGAGCGAGGAGGCCGGATACGCAGTATTTT.

This clone was detected only once. The chain couples TRBV27 to TRBJ1-4; D gene ambiguous. The V end was cut by 6 bases, the J end by 5 bases, with 7 bases between. Germline V lookup: CDR1 MNHEY, CDR2 SMNVEV (reference sequence). This CDR3 has 12 residues. Written as DNA, the CDR3 is TGTGCCAGCAGAGTTGGCAATGAAAAACTGTTTTTT. Protein sequence: CASRVGNEKLFF.

The chain combines TRBV7-9 with TRBJ1-6; 7 positions agree with TRBD1. The V gene's germline CDR1 is SEHNR and CDR2 FQNEAQ (reference sequence). CDR3 length: 16 residues. Germline trimming cut 5 bases from V and 4 bases from J; bases unmatched to any gene: 8. The CDR3 nucleotides read TGTGCCAGCAGCCCCCGAAGCAGGGGGTATAATTCACCCCTCCACTTT. Translated, it gives CASSPRSRGYNSPLHF.

V gene TRBV28 combines with J gene TRBJ2-1; 10 nucleotides match TRBD2. The V gene's germline CDR1 is MDHEN and CDR2 SYDVKM. The CDR3 loop spans 15 amino acids. J lost 3 bases, V lost 5 bases, and 4 bases had no gene match. The CDR3 sequence: CASSISGGLYNEQFF. CDR3 nucleotides: TGTGCCAGCAGTATTAGCGGGGGGCTCTACAATGAGCAGTTCTTC.

This chain connects TRBV19 to TRBJ1-5; TRBD1 might be the D (5 bases). This CDR3 contains 12 residues. Trimming left V 9 bases short and J 9 bases short, with 15 bases between. Germline V gives CDR1 LNHDA, CDR2 SQIVND (reference sequence). The CDR3, as DNA: TGTGCCAGCGCTCGGCAGGGAGGGCCCCAGCATTTT. It translates to CASARQGGPQHF.